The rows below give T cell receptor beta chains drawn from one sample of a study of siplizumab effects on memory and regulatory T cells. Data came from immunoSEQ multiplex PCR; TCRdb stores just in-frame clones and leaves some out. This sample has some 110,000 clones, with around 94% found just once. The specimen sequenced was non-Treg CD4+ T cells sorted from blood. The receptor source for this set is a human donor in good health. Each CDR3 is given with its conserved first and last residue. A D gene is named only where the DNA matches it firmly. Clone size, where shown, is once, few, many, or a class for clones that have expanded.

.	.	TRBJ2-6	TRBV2	CASTWVRAGANVLTF	TGTGCCAGCACCTGGGTAAGGGCTGGGGCCAACGTCCTGACTTTC
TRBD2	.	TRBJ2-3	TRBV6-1	CASSAPLLAGAADTQYF	TGTGCCAGCAGTGCACCCCTACTAGCGGGAGCTGCAGATACGCAGTATTTT
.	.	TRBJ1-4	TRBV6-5	CASSSLRTDLWEKLFF	TGTGCCAGCAGTTCGCTAAGGACGGATCTATGGGAAAAACTGTTTTTT
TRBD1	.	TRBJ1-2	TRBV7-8	CASSPTGVGYTF	TGTGCCAGCAGCCCGACAGGGGTTGGCTACACCTTC
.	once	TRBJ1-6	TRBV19	CASSATDNSPLHF	TGTGCCAGTAGCGCCACGGATAATTCACCCCTCCACTTT
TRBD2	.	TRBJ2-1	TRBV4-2	CASSQELAERQQFF	TGTGCCAGCAGCCAAGAACTAGCGGAGCGACAGCAGTTCTTC
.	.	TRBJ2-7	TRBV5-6	CASSLFHEQYF	TGTGCCAGCAGCTTGTTCCACGAGCAGTACTTC
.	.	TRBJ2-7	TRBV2	CASRPDNYEQYF	TGTGCCAGCAGGCCCGACAACTACGAGCAGTACTTC
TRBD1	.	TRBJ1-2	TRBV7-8	CASSLRDREMNRGYTF	TGTGCCAGCAGCTTAAGAGACAGGGAAATGAATAGGGGCTACACCTTC
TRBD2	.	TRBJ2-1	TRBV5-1	CASSWRLAGGIGEQFF	TGCGCCAGCAGCTGGAGACTAGCGGGAGGGATTGGAGAGCAGTTCTTC
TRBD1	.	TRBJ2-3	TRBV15	CATSRDGDRADTQYF	TGTGCCACCAGCAGAGATGGGGACAGGGCTGATACGCAGTATTTT
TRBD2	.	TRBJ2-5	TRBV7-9	CASSLMGGGEETQYF	TGTGCCAGCAGCTTAATGGGCGGGGGAGAGGAGACCCAGTACTTC
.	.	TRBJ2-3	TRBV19	CASSPEVASATDTQYF	TGTGCCAGTAGTCCAGAGGTCGCTTCGGCCACAGATACGCAGTATTTT
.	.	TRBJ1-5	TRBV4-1	CASSQGGGTKQPQHF	TGCGCCAGCAGCCAAGGGGGGGGGACGAAACAGCCCCAGCATTTT
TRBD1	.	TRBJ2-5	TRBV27	CASSLTQGAYETQYF	TGTGCCAGCAGTTTAACACAGGGGGCCTATGAGACCCAGTACTTC
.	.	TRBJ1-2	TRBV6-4	CASSDLGAGYTF	TGTGCCAGCAGTGACTTAGGGGCTGGCTACACCTTC
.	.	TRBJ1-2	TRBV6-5	CASRWTGVNYGYTF	TGTGCCAGCAGGTGGACGGGGGTTAACTATGGCTACACCTTC
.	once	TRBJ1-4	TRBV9	CASSSGTADEKLFF	TGTGCCAGCAGCTCCGGGACGGCGGATGAAAAACTGTTTTTT
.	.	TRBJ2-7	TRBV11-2	CASSLLTYEQYF	TGTGCCAGCAGCTTACTTACCTACGAGCAGTACTTC
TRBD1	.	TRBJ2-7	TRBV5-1	CASSLGATGGDEQYF	TGCGCCAGCAGCTTGGGTGCGACAGGGGGGGACGAGCAGTACTTC
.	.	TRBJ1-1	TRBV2	CASIMGIPEAFF	TGTGCCAGCATCATGGGGATACCTGAAGCTTTCTTT
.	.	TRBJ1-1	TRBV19	CAAGILGEARTKDTEAFF	TGTGCCGCTGGAATCCTTGGGGAAGCGCGTACTAAGGACACTGAAGCTTTCTTT
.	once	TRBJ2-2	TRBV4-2	CASSPNEYTGELFF	TGTGCCAGCAGCCCCAACGAGTACACCGGGGAGCTGTTTTTT
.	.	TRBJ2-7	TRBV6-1	CASSAGKSGFYEQYF	TGTGCCAGCAGTGCCGGAAAGAGTGGCTTTTACGAGCAGTACTTC
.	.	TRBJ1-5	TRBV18	CASSPGGDLGGPQHF	TGTGCCAGCTCACCAGGGGGGGACCTTGGTGGGCCCCAGCATTTT
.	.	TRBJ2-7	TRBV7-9	CASSLLAESYEQYF	TGTGCCAGCAGCCTCCTTGCGGAAAGCTACGAGCAGTACTTC
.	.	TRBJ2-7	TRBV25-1	CASSESGGGTDYEQYF	TGTGCCAGCAGTGAATCAGGGGGGGGAACGGACTACGAGCAGTACTTC
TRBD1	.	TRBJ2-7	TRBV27	CASSKQGLTYEQYF	TGTGCCAGCAGCAAACAGGGGCTCACCTACGAGCAGTACTTC
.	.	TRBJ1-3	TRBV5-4	CASSRGSGAARGDTIYF	TGTGCCAGCAGCCGGGGGAGCGGGGCAGCCCGGGGGGACACCATATATTTT
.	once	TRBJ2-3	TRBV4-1	CASSQTIGTDTQYF	TGCGCCAGCAGCCAAACCATTGGCACAGATACGCAGTATTTT
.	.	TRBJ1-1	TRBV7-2	CASSARDSGAGGLF	TGTGCCAGCAGCGCCCGGGATTCCGGTGCTGGGGGGCTCTTT
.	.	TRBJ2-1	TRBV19	CASKGDFRYNEQFF	TGTGCCAGTAAGGGGGACTTCCGCTACAATGAGCAGTTCTTC
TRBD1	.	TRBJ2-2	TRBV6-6	CASALRTGNTGELFF	TGTGCCAGCGCCCTAAGGACAGGGAACACCGGGGAGCTGTTTTTT
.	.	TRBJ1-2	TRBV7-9	CASSLDGRVYTF	TGTGCCAGCAGCTTAGACGGGAGAGTCTACACCTTC
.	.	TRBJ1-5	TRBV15	CATSSWVGGISNQPQHF	TGTGCCACCAGCTCCTGGGTAGGAGGGATTAGCAATCAGCCCCAGCATTTT
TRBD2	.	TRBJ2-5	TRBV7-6	CASSLATGGDETQYF	TGTGCCAGCAGCTTAGCTACGGGGGGTGACGAGACCCAGTACTTC
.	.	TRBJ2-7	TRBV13	CASSSQGTYEQYF	TGTGCCAGCAGCTCACAGGGTACCTACGAGCAGTACTTC
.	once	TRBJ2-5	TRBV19	CATRQASQETQYF	TGTGCCACCCGACAGGCTTCCCAAGAGACCCAGTACTTC
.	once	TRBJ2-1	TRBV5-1	CASSLQSSYNEQFF	TGCGCCAGCAGCTTGCAGAGCTCCTACAATGAGCAGTTCTTC
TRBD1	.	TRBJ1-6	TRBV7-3	CASSLGQDNSPLHF	TGTGCCAGCAGCCTGGGACAGGATAATTCACCCCTCCACTTT
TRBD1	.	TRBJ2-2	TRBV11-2	CASSSAGLRGLNTGELFF	TGTGCCAGCAGCTCCGCGGGACTCAGGGGGCTGAACACCGGGGAGCTGTTTTTT
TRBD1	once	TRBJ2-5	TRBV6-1	CASSKRTGVETQYF	TGTGCCAGCAGTAAGAGGACAGGGGTAGAGACCCAGTACTTC
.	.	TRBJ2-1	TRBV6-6	CASSYLGPANEQFF	TGTGCCAGCAGTTACTTAGGGCCAGCCAATGAGCAGTTCTTC
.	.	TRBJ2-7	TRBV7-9	CASGGSNYEQYF	TGTGCCAGTGGGGGGTCCAACTACGAGCAGTACTTC
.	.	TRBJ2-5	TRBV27	CASSLWGRSQETQYF	TGTGCCAGCAGTTTATGGGGACGTAGCCAAGAGACCCAGTACTTC
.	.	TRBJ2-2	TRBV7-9	CASRLGQPNTGELFF	TGTGCCAGCAGGTTAGGGCAGCCGAACACCGGGGAGCTGTTTTTT
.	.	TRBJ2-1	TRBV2	CASSDGPRVPNEQFF	TGTGCCAGCAGTGACGGGCCTCGTGTACCCAATGAGCAGTTCTTC
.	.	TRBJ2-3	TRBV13	CASSYARPGDTQYF	TGTGCCAGCAGTTACGCACGTCCTGGAGATACGCAGTATTTT
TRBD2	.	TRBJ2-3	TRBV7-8	CASSPRRTSGSTDTQYF	TGTGCCAGCAGCCCCCGCCGGACTAGCGGGAGCACAGATACGCAGTATTTT
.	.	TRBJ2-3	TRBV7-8	CASTQQGDTQYF	TGTGCCAGCACCCAGCAGGGGGATACGCAGTATTTT
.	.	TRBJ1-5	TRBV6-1	CASTQVSNQPQHF	TGTGCCAGCACACAGGTTAGCAATCAGCCCCAGCATTTT
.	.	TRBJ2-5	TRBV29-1	CSVVWSSEETQYF	TGCAGCGTTGTTTGGTCCAGTGAAGAGACCCAGTACTTC
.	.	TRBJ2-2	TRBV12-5	CASGLEGGPGELFF	TGTGCTAGTGGTTTGGAAGGGGGTCCCGGGGAGCTGTTTTTT
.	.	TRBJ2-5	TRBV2	CASSPQGLAGTETQYF	TGTGCCAGCAGCCCCCAGGGACTTGCGGGGACAGAGACCCAGTACTTC
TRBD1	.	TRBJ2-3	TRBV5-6	CASSLLDREKDTQYF	TGTGCCAGCAGCTTGTTGGACAGGGAAAAAGATACGCAGTATTTT
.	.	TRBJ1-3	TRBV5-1	CASSLGDSGNTIYF	TGCGCCAGCAGTTTGGGAGACTCTGGAAACACCATATATTTT
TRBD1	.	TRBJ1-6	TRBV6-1	CASSEPVRGRPNSYNSPLHF	TGTGCCAGCAGTGAGCCGGTCAGGGGGCGTCCAAACTCCTATAATTCACCCCTCCACTTT
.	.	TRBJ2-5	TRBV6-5	CASSYWQGMQTQYF	TGTGCCAGCAGTTACTGGCAGGGTATGCAGACCCAGTACTTC